What follows describes a single T cell receptor (beta chain). Per the original methods: Estimation of nucleated cell counts relied on the amplification of reference gene primers. Sequenced by immunoSEQ multiplex PCR; TCRdb stores in-frame clones only, minus some. The DNA gave D and trimming, while V, J and clone size come from that table. The sample includes hundreds of thousands of clones, roughly nine tenths seen only once; the top ten take around 2.7%. This sample is part of a study of blood T cell repertoires in COVID-19. Overall study: Samples representing acute and convalescent COVID-19 were sourced from the United States, Italy and Spain. In each case, the material was cDNA or gDNA derived from T cells, B-cell-depleted T cells, or PBMCs.

The CDR3 totals 14 residues. Trimming took off 7 bases at V and 3 bases at J, with 14 bases between the two ends. Germline values: CDR1 MDHEN, CDR2 SYDVKM. Donors in Cohort 3 counted as recovered after two negative PCRs, clearance, or symptom resolution. The origin of this receptor is a man aged 60 to 75 who had recovered from COVID-19. The sample comprised PBMCs or T cells enriched from blood (not recorded which). The chain recombines TRBV28 with TRBJ2-3; possibly TRBD1 for D (5 bases). CDR3 sequence reads: CASKGISRTDTQYF. CDR3 nucleotide sequence: TGTGCCAGCAAGGGGATAAGTCGGACAGATACGCAGTATTTT.